Sequencing of this T cell receptor (beta chain) was carried out in a study of T cell responses to AZD1222 COVID-19 vaccine. Study at large: Analysis merged second doses at about 4 or about 12 weeks.

This CDR3 contains 12 residues. V dropped 10 bases and J dropped 1 base, with 10 bases sitting between them. The protocol was immunoSEQ multiplex PCR, while the TCRdb copy is restricted to in-frame clones and leaves out a portion. The table shows some 130,000 clones, with 89% occurring only once. Study-level results: At baseline, seropositivity was found in only 5 to 7 AZD1222 recipients. There were mostly white British donors and more females than males, and clonal diversity was possibly underestimated. Within unmutated variant regions lay the reported targets of nearly half of spike-specific TCRs.

The table lists this clone with many counts. What it binds is unknown. The TCR originated in an adult in good health. This sequence joins TRBV12-3 or TRBV12-4 and TRBJ1-1; D unclear. The sample in question was peripheral blood, obtained on day 0 of AZD1222 vaccination. The CDR3 DNA is TGTGCCACCGGGTTGAGGAACACTGAAGCTTTCTTT. Its translation is CATGLRNTEAFF.